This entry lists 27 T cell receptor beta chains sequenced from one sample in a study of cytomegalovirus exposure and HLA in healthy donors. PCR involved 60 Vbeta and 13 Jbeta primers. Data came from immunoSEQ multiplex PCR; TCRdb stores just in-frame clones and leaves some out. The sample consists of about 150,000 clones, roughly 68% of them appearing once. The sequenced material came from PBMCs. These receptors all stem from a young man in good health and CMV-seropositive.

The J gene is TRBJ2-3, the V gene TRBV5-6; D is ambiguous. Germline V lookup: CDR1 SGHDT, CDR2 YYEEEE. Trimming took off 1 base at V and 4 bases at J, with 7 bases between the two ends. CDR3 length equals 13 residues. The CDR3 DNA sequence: TGTGCCAGCAGCTTGCTCCAGGCAGATACGCAGTATTTT. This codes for CASSLLQADTQYF. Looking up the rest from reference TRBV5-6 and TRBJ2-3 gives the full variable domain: DAGVTQSPTHLIKTRGQQVTLRCSPKSGHDTVSWYQQALGQGPQFIFQYYEEEERQRGNFPDRFSGHQFPNYSSELNVNALLLGDSALYLCASSLLQADTQYFGPGTRLTVL.

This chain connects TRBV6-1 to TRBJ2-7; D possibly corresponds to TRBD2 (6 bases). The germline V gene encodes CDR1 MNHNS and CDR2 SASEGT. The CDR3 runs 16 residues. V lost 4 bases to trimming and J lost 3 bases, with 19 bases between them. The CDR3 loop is CASSGQEGRSFYEQYF. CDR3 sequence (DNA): TGTGCCAGCAGTGGCCAGGAGGGACGGAGCTTCTACGAGCAGTACTTC.

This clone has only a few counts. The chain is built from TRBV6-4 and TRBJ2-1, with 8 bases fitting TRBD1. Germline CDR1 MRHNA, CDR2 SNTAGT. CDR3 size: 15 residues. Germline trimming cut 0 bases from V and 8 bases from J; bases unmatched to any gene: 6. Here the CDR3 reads CASSDSQGAVDEQFF. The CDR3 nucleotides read TGTGCCAGCAGTGACTCTCAGGGGGCAGTTGATGAGCAGTTCTTC.

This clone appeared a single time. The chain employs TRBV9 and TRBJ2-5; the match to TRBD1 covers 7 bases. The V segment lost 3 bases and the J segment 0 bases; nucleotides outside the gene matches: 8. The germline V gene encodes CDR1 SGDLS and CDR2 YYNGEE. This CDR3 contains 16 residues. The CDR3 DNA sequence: TGTGCCAGCAGCGGCAATAACGGGACAGACCAAGAGACCCAGTACTTC. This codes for CASSGNNGTDQETQYF.

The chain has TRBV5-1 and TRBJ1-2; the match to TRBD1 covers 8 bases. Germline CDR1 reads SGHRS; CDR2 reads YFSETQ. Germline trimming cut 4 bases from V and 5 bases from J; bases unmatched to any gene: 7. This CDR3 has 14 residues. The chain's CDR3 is CASSIRTGWYGYTF. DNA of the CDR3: TGCGCCAGCAGCATTCGGACAGGGTGGTATGGCTACACCTTC.

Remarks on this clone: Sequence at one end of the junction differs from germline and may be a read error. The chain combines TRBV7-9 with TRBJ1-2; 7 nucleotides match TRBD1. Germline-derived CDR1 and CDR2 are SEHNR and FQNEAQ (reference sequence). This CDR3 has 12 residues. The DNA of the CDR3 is TGTGCCAGCAGCTTAGCGCAAGGGGGCTGCACCTTC. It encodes CASSLAQGGCTF.

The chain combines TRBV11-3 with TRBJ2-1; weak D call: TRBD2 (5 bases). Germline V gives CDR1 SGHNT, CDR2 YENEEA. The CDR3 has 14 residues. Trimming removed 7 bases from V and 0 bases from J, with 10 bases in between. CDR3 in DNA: TGTGCCAGCAAAGAGCGGAACTCCTACAATGAGCAGTTCTTC. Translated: CASKERNSYNEQFF.

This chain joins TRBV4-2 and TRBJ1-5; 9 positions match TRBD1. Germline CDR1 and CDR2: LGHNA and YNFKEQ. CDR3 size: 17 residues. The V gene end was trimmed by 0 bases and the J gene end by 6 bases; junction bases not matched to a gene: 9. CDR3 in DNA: TGTGCCAGCAGCCAAGATCTTGGGACAGGGTGGGGTCAGCCCCAGCATTTT. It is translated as CASSQDLGTGWGQPQHF.

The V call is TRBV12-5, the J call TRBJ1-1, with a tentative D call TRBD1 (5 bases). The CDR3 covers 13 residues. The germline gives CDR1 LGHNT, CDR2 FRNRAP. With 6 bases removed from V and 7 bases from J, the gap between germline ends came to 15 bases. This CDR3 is CASGLKTVSEAFF. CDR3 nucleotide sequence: TGTGCTAGTGGCCTAAAGACAGTGAGTGAAGCTTTCTTT.

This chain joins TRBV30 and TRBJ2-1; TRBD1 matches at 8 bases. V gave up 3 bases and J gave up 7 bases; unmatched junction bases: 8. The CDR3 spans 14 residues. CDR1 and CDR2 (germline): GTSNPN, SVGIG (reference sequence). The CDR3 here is CAWRRTGIRNEQFF. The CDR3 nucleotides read TGTGCCTGGAGGAGGACAGGGATTAGGAATGAGCAGTTCTTC.

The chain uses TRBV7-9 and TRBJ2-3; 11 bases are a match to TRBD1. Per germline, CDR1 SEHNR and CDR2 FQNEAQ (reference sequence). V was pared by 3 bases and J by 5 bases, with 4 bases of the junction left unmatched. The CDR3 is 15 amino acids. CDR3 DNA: TGTGCCAGCAGCTTTTGGACAGGGGGCTTAGATACGCAGTATTTT. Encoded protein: CASSFWTGGLDTQYF. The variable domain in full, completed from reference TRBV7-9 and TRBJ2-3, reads DTGVSQNPRHKITKRGQNVTFRCDPISEHNRLYWYRQTLGQGPEFLTYFQNEAQLEKSRLLSDRFSAERPKGSFSTLEIQRTEQGDSAMYLCASSFWTGGLDTQYFGPGTRLTVL.

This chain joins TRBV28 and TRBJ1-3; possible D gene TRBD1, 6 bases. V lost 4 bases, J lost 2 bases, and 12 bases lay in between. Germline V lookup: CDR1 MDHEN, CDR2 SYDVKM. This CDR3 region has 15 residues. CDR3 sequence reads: CASSSTGKTGNTIYF. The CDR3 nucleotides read TGTGCCAGCAGTTCCACAGGGAAAACTGGAAACACCATATATTTT.

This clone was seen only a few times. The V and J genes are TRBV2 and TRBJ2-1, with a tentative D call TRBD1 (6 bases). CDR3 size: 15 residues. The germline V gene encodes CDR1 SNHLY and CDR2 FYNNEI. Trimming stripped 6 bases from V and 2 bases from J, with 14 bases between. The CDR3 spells CASSGQLGAYNEQFF. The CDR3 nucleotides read TGTGCCAGCAGCGGACAGCTCGGAGCCTACAATGAGCAGTTCTTC.

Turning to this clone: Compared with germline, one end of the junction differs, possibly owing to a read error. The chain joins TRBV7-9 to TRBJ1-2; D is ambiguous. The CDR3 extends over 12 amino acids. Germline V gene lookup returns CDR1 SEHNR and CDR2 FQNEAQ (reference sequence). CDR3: CSSSWGGSGYTF. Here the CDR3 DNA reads TGTTCCAGCAGTTGGGGAGGGTCTGGCTACACCTTC. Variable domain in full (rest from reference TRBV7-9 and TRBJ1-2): DTGVSQNPRHKITKRGQNVTFRCDPISEHNRLYWYRQTLGQGPEFLTYFQNEAQLEKSRLLSDRFSAERPKGSFSTLEIQRTEQGDSAMYLCSSSWGGSGYTFGSGTRLTVV.

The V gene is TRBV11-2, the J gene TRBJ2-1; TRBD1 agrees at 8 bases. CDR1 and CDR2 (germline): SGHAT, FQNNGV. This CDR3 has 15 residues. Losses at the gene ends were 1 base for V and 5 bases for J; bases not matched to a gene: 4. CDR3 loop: CASSLAQGEHNEQFF. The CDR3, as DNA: TGTGCCAGCAGCTTAGCACAGGGGGAACACAATGAGCAGTTCTTC.

In DNA form, the CDR3 reads TGCGCCAGCGGACAGGATAGGGGGCGCTACGAGCAGTACTTC. Protein product: CASGQDRGRYEQYF. The V and J genes are TRBV5-1 and TRBJ2-7; 7 nucleotides match TRBD1. V trimming: 7 bases; J trimming: 3 bases; junction bases outside the gene matches: 10. This CDR3 has 14 amino acids. The germline V gene has CDR1 SGHRS and CDR2 YFSETQ.

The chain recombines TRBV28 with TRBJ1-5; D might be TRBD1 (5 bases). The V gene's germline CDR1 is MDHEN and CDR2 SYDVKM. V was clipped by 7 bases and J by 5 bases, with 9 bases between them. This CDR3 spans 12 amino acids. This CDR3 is CASIGAYQPQHF. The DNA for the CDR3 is TGTGCCAGCATTGGGGCCTATCAGCCCCAGCATTTT.

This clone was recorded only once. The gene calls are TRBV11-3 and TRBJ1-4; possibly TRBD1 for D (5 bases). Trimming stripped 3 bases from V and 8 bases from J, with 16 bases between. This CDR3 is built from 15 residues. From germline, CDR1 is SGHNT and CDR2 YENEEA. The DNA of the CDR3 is TGTGCCAGCAGCTTGTTGGGGCCTTCGCGGGAAAAACTGTTTTTT. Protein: CASSLLGPSREKLFF.

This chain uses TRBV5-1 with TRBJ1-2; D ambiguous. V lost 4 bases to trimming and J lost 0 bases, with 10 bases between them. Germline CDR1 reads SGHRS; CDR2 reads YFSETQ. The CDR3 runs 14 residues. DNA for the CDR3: TGCGCCAGCAGCCTCCAGGCCGCTAACTATGGCTACACCTTC. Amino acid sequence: CASSLQAANYGYTF.

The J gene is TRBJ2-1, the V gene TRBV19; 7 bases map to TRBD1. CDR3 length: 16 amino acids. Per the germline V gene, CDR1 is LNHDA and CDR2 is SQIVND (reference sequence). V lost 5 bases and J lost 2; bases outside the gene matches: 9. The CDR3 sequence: CASSPRQGSPYNEQFF. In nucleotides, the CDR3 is TGTGCCAGTAGTCCCCGACAGGGTTCACCCTACAATGAGCAGTTCTTC.

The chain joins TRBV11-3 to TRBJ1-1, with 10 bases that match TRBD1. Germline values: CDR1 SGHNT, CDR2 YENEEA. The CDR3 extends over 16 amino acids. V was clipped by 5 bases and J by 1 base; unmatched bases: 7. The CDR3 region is CASSPRQGATNTEAFF. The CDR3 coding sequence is TGTGCCAGCAGCCCGAGACAGGGGGCCACGAACACTGAAGCTTTCTTT.

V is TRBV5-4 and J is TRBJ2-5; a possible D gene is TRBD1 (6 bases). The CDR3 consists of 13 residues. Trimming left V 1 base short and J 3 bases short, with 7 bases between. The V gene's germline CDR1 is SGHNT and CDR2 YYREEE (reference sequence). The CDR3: CASSLRQEETQYF. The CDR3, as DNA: TGTGCCAGCAGCTTGAGACAGGAAGAGACCCAGTACTTC. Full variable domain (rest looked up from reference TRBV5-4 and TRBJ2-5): ETGVTQSPTHLIKTRGQQVTLRCSSQSGHNTVSWYQQALGQGPQFIFQYYREEENGRGNFPPRFSGLQFPNYSSELNVNALELDDSALYLCASSLRQEETQYFGPGTRLLVL.

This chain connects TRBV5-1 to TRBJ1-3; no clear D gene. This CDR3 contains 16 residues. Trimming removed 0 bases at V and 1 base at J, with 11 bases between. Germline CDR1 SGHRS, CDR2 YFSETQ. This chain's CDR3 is CASSLGEVGSGNTIYF. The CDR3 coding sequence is TGCGCCAGCAGCTTGGGAGAGGTTGGTTCTGGAAACACCATATATTTT.

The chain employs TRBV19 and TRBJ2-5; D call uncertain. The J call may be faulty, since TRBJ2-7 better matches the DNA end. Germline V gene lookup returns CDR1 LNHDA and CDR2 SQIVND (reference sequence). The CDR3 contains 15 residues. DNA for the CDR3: TGTGCCAGTAGTATGGGCCCCGGCCGATCCTACGAGCAGTACTTC. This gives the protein CASSMGPGRSYEQYF.

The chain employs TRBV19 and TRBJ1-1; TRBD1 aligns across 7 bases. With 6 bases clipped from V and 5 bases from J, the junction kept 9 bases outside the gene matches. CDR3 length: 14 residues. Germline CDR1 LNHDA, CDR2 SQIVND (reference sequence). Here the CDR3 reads CASSDRDSRTEAFF. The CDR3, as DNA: TGTGCCAGTAGCGACAGGGATAGTAGGACTGAAGCTTTCTTT.

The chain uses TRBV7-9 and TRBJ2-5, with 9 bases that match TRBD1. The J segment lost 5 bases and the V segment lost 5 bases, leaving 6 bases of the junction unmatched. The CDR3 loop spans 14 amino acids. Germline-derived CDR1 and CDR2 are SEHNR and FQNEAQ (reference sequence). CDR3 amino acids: CASSRDRGAETQYF. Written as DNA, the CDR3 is TGTGCCAGCAGCCGCGACAGGGGGGCGGAGACCCAGTACTTC.

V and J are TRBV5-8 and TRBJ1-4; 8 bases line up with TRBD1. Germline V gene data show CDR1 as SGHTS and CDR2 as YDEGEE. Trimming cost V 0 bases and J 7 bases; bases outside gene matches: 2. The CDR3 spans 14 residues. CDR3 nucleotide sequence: TGTGCCAGCAGCTTGGACAGGGGGACTGAAAAACTGTTTTTT. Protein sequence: CASSLDRGTEKLFF. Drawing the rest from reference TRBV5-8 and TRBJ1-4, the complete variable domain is EAGVTQSPTHLIKTRGQQATLRCSPISGHTSVYWYQQALGLGLQFLLWYDEGEERNRGNFPPRFSGRQFPNYSSELNVNALELEDSALYLCASSLDRGTEKLFFGSGTQLSVL.